The 7 T cell receptor beta chains given below trace back to one sample, sequenced in a study of beta chain features in type 1 diabetes. Antigens of these TCRs are unknown. All of the isolated RNA was reverse transcribed, so expressed TCRB transcripts were sequenced. Repertoires were generated with immunoSEQ multiplex PCR, while TCRdb's copy carries only in-frame clones and drops some. The table has more than 300,000 clones, 8.5% to 10% seen once. Study-level results: Type 1 diabetes patients showed a moderate but significant shortening of TCRB CDR3s in all four CD4+ subsets.

The sample taken for sequencing was central memory CD4+ T cells from blood. These receptors were taken from a man in his thirties or forties with type 1 diabetes.

This chain connects TRBV18 to TRBJ1-1, with D possibly matching TRBD1 (6 bases). The CDR3 is 16 amino acids. The germline V gene encodes CDR1 KGHSH and CDR2 LQKENI. V was cut by 6 bases and J by 0 bases, with 17 bases left in between. CDR3 protein: CASSLMRTDMNTEAFF. The DNA for the CDR3 is TGTGCCAGCTCCTTAATGAGGACAGACATGAACACTGAAGCTTTCTTT.

V is TRBV10-2 and J is TRBJ2-1; D is possibly TRBD1 (5 bases). There are 15 residues in the CDR3. The V gene's germline CDR1 is WSHSY and CDR2 SAAADI. Deletions cut 0 bases from V and 9 bases from J, with 15 bases between. The CDR3 DNA sequence: TGCGCCAGCAGTGAGTCGAATCAGGGCTTAAGTGAGCAGTTCTTC. This translates into CASSESNQGLSEQFF.

CDR3 coding DNA: TGTGCCAGCACCCTCGATCCCCGGGGAGATACGCAGTATTTT. This sequence encodes CASTLDPRGDTQYF. This chain uses TRBV6-6 with TRBJ2-3; a weak D match, TRBD2 (5 bases). Trimming pared 7 bases from V and 5 bases from J, leaving 16 bases between. There are 14 residues in the CDR3. In germline, CDR1 is MNHNY, CDR2 SVGAGI (reference sequence).

V gene TRBV28 combines with J gene TRBJ1-2; no reliable D call. Germline V gene sequence: CDR1 MDHEN, CDR2 SYDVKM. CDR3 length equals 12 residues. V lost 2 bases and J lost 7, with 8 bases in between. As DNA, the CDR3 is TGTGCCAGCAGTTTAAAAGGTTTTGGCTACACCTTC. This sequence encodes CASSLKGFGYTF.

The chain couples TRBV2 to TRBJ2-7; D gene ambiguous. The CDR3 loop spans 12 amino acids. V was pared by 4 bases and J by 3 bases, with 7 bases between. The germline gives CDR1 SNHLY, CDR2 FYNNEI. This chain's CDR3 is CASSAGRYEQYF. For the CDR3, the DNA is TGTGCCAGCAGTGCTGGCCGCTACGAGCAGTACTTC.

V usage is TRBV15 and J usage is TRBJ1-2; the match to TRBD1 covers 8 bases. The germline gives CDR1 LNHNV, CDR2 YYDKDF (reference sequence). This CDR3 comprises 16 residues. Trimming took 3 bases from V and 0 from J; bases not matched to a gene: 6. The CDR3 DNA reads TGTGCCACCAGCAGCGCCAGGGGGCTATCTAACTATGGCTACACCTTC. It specifies CATSSARGLSNYGYTF. Full variable domain (missing parts from reference TRBV15 and TRBJ1-2): DAMVIQNPRYQVTQFGKPVTLSCSQTLNHNVMYWYQQKSSQAPKLLFHYYDKDFNNEADTPDNFQSRRPNTSFCFLDIRSPGLGDTAMYLCATSSARGLSNYGYTFGSGTRLTVV.

J is TRBJ2-3 and V is TRBV2, with 11 bases matching TRBD2. Germline CDR1 reads SNHLY; CDR2 reads FYNNEI. V shed 6 bases, J shed 2 bases, and the junction held 4 bases outside the gene matches. The CDR3 contains 15 residues. The chain's CDR3 is CASSATSGNTDTQYF. The CDR3 nucleotides are TGTGCCAGCAGCGCGACTAGCGGGAACACAGATACGCAGTATTTT.